The 20 T cell receptor beta chains below all came from one sample that was sequenced in a study of shared clonotypes between healthy human individuals. The repertoire was sequenced with immunoSEQ multiplex PCR; TCRdb's copy has only in-frame clones and lacks some. The sample includes some 2,100,000 clones, almost 96% of them seen just once. Sample: naive CD4+ T cells sorted from blood. The subset here: CD45RA+ positively selected. These TCRs come from a man aged 18-30 years in good health.

This sequence joins TRBV10-1 and TRBJ2-1; no firm D call. The CDR3 covers 16 residues. CDR1 and CDR2 from the germline V gene are WNHNN and SYGVQD (reference sequence). V lost 0 bases and J lost 1, with 10 bases in between. CDR3 sequence reads: CASSESGMPSYNEQFF. The CDR3 coding sequence is TGCGCCAGCAGTGAGTCGGGGATGCCTTCCTACAATGAGCAGTTCTTC.

This rearrangement joins TRBV6-4 to TRBJ2-7; D uncertain. The CDR3 spans 15 residues. CDR1 is MRHNA and CDR2 is SNTAGT in the germline V gene. The germline V and J ends were trimmed by 0 bases and 8 bases, with 17 bases remaining between them. Here the CDR3 reads CASSDSSADKFKQYF. In nucleotides, the CDR3 is TGTGCCAGCAGTGACTCCTCGGCAGACAAGTTTAAGCAGTACTTC.

The chain employs TRBV28 and TRBJ1-4, with 8 bases that match TRBD1. Germline trimming cut 5 bases from V and 5 bases from J; bases unmatched to any gene: 7. The germline V gene encodes CDR1 MDHEN and CDR2 SYDVKM. This CDR3 has 15 amino acids. The CDR3 spells CASSPPAGGNEKLFF. DNA of the CDR3: TGTGCCAGCAGTCCCCCGGCAGGGGGCAATGAAAAACTGTTTTTT.

The chain joins TRBV30 to TRBJ2-7; the D gene is possibly TRBD1 (7 bases). The CDR3 is 15 amino acids. V shed 4 bases and J shed 4 bases, with 20 bases lying between them. CDR1 and CDR2 from the germline V gene are GTSNPN and SVGIG (reference sequence). CDR3 DNA sequence: TGTGCCTGGACCTTAGCGCGGGACAGAGAGTACGAGCAGTACTTC. Translating gives CAWTLARDREYEQYF.

V and J are TRBV5-4 and TRBJ2-7; tentatively, D is TRBD1 (6 bases). There are 14 residues in the CDR3. The germline V gene encodes CDR1 SGHNT and CDR2 YYREEE (reference sequence). Between the trimmed V and J ends, which lost 2 bases and 2 bases, there was a span of 11 bases. CDR3 sequence: CASSFQGKTYEQYF. The DNA for the CDR3 is TGTGCCAGCAGCTTTCAGGGGAAGACCTACGAGCAGTACTTC.

The chain combines TRBV14 with TRBJ1-1; 8 bases match TRBD1. CDR1 SGHDN and CDR2 FVKESK come from the germline V gene. After removal of 2 bases from V and 4 bases from J, the junction contained 6 bases not matched to a gene. The CDR3 consists of 15 residues. The CDR3 sequence is CASSQYRQGSTEAFF. Here the CDR3 DNA reads TGTGCCAGCAGCCAATATCGACAGGGGAGCACTGAAGCTTTCTTT. Complete variable domain (other parts from reference TRBV14 and TRBJ1-1): EAGVTQFPSHSVIEKGQTVTLRCDPISGHDNLYWYRRVMGKEIKFLLHFVKESKQDESGMPNNRFLAERTGGTYSTLKVQPAELEDSGVYFCASSQYRQGSTEAFFGQGTRLTVV.

The gene calls are TRBV7-2 and TRBJ2-3; a weak D match, TRBD2 (6 bases). Germline V CDR1 and CDR2: SGHTA, FQGNSA. The CDR3 contains 15 residues. Trimming stripped 1 base from V and 1 base from J, with 9 bases between. CDR3 loop: CASSLGPSGTDTQYF. The CDR3, as DNA: TGTGCCAGCAGCTTAGGGCCTAGCGGCACAGATACGCAGTATTTT.

This chain uses TRBV4-1 with TRBJ1-2; D is possibly TRBD1 (6 bases). V lost 2 bases to trimming and J lost 8 bases, with 15 bases between them. Germline lookup yields CDR1 MGHRA and CDR2 YSYEKL. The CDR3 loop spans 14 amino acids. The CDR3: CASSQNRVMVGYTF. The CDR3 DNA reads TGCGCCAGCAGCCAAAACAGGGTGATGGTGGGCTACACCTTC.

This chain joins TRBV19 and TRBJ2-2; possibly TRBD1 for D (5 bases). Germline CDR1 LNHDA, CDR2 SQIVND (reference sequence). Trimming left V 5 bases short and J 4 bases short, with 8 bases between. CDR3 length equals 13 residues. CDR3 sequence reads: CASSWGSTGELFF. Written as DNA, the CDR3 is TGTGCCAGTAGTTGGGGCAGCACCGGGGAGCTGTTTTTT.

As regards this clone: Distinct nucleotide sequences in the sample also encode this CDR3. The chain uses TRBV7-2 and TRBJ1-5, with D perhaps matching TRBD1 (6 bases). Germline CDR1 reads SGHTA; CDR2 reads FQGNSA. Trimming removed 1 base at V and 3 bases at J, with 10 bases between. CDR3 size: 15 residues. In nucleotides, the CDR3 is TGTGCCAGCAGCTTAGGTAGGGGGGCCAATCAGCCCCAGCATTTT. Amino acid sequence: CASSLGRGANQPQHF. Supplemented by reference TRBV7-2 and TRBJ1-5, the full variable domain reads GAGVSQSPSNKVTEKGKDVELRCDPISGHTALYWYRQSLGQGLEFLIYFQGNSAPDKSGLPSDRFSAERTGGSVSTLTIQRTQQEDSAVYLCASSLGRGANQPQHFGDGTRLSIL.

The chain recombines TRBV7-9 with TRBJ2-5; 12 positions agree with TRBD2. The germline V gene has CDR1 SEHNR and CDR2 FQNEAQ (reference sequence). After removal of 5 bases from V and 5 bases from J, the junction contained 3 bases not matched to a gene. The CDR3 consists of 14 residues. The CDR3 region has the DNA TGTGCCAGCAGCCGGACTAGCGGGAAGGAGACCCAGTACTTC. This encodes CASSRTSGKETQYF.

The rearrangement links TRBV11-2 to TRBJ2-7; TRBD2 might be the D (5 bases). Germline V CDR1 and CDR2: SGHAT, FQNNGV. The CDR3 spans 12 residues. V shed 4 bases and J shed 2 bases, with 6 bases lying between them. Written as DNA, the CDR3 is TGTGCCAGCAGCTCCGGGACCTACGAGCAGTACTTC. Its translation: CASSSGTYEQYF.

The V gene is TRBV7-9, the J gene TRBJ2-1; D may correspond to TRBD1 or TRBD2 (5 bases each). There are 16 residues in the CDR3. V gave up 5 bases and J gave up 0 bases, with 14 bases separating them. The germline gives CDR1 SEHNR, CDR2 FQNEAQ (reference sequence). CDR3: CASSPGPPSSYNEQFF. DNA for the CDR3: TGTGCCAGCAGCCCGGGACCGCCGAGCTCCTACAATGAGCAGTTCTTC.

In the case of this clone: The sample carries other DNA sequences with the same CDR3. The rearrangement joins TRBV7-3 to TRBJ1-6, with TRBD1 as a possible D gene (5 bases). The germline V gene encodes CDR1 SGHTA and CDR2 FQGTGA. The ends were cut back, 4 bases at V and 5 bases at J, with 9 bases in the middle. The CDR3 extends over 14 amino acids. CDR3 amino acids: CASSSGTDNSPLHF. DNA for the CDR3: TGTGCCAGCAGCTCCGGGACCGATAATTCACCCCTCCACTTT.

CDR3 sequence (DNA): TGCGCCAGCAGTCCCAAAAACAGGGGGAGTAACACCGGGGAGCTGTTTTTT. Protein: CASSPKNRGSNTGELFF. The chain uses TRBV5-1 and TRBJ2-2; 8 nucleotides agree with TRBD1. The J segment lost 2 bases and the V segment lost 5 bases, leaving 11 bases of the junction unmatched. The germline gives CDR1 SGHRS, CDR2 YFSETQ. This CDR3 spans 17 amino acids.

On this clone itself: In the same sample, other DNA sequences code for this CDR3. V gene TRBV7-8 combines with J gene TRBJ2-5; D is possibly TRBD1 (5 bases). V was cut by 1 base and J by 5 bases, with 8 bases left in between. Per the germline V gene, CDR1 is SGHVS and CDR2 is FQNEAQ. There are 13 residues in the CDR3. This CDR3 reads CASSLVRAETQYF. As DNA, the CDR3 is TGTGCCAGCAGCTTAGTCAGGGCGGAGACCCAGTACTTC.

The chain has TRBV6-1 and TRBJ2-7; 9 bases map to TRBD1. There are 14 residues in the CDR3. V shed 5 bases, J shed 7 bases, and the junction held 9 bases outside the gene matches. CDR1 is MNHNS and CDR2 is SASEGT in the germline V gene. The CDR3 DNA is TGTGCCAGCAGTCGTGGGGGACAGGGTTTAGAGCAGTACTTC. Its translation: CASSRGGQGLEQYF.

The V and J genes are TRBV5-1 and TRBJ1-6; D not resolved. CDR1 and CDR2 from the germline V gene are SGHRS and YFSETQ. The CDR3 is 14 residues long. With 0 bases removed from V and 5 bases from J, the gap between germline ends came to 6 bases. CDR3 sequence reads: CASSLDPHNSPLHF. In nucleotides, the CDR3 is TGCGCCAGCAGCTTGGATCCCCATAATTCACCCCTCCACTTT.

The V and J genes are TRBV28 and TRBJ1-1; D remains unclear. The CDR3 covers 13 residues. Germline CDR1 and CDR2: MDHEN and SYDVKM. The V end was cut by 2 bases, the J end by 7 bases, with 11 bases between. In DNA form, the CDR3 reads TGTGCCAGCAGTTTACAGGCACGGGGTGAAGCTTTCTTT. Translation: CASSLQARGEAFF.

This chain connects TRBV7-2 to TRBJ2-5, with no clear D. Germline CDR1 reads SGHTA; CDR2 reads FQGNSA. The CDR3 runs to 13 residues. The V gene lost 4 bases and the J gene lost 4 bases, with 10 bases spanning the gap. The DNA for the CDR3 is TGTGCCAGCAGCTCTTCGTGGGGAGAGACCCAGTACTTC. It encodes CASSSSWGETQYF.